A selection of T cell receptor beta chains follows, all from one sample in a study of metastatic and nonmetastatic thyroid tumors. TCRdb called clones again from the PCR reads with MiXCR. This sample yields over 10,000 clones, of which under 30% are seen a single time; 3.6% belongs to the top ten. Material: blood. These receptors all come from a female donor with papillary thyroid cancer or a benign thyroid nodule (not recorded which). Some clones in this sample may be carry-over from other donors' samples. CDR3s include the opening cysteine and the closing phenylalanine or tryptophan. The D gene is left open where the match is weak. The size of a clone is reported for some rows only, either as once, few or many, or as a class for expanded clones.

j_call | clone_size | v_call | d_call | cdr3_aa | cdr3_nt
TRBJ2-7 | many | TRBV30 | . | CAWSVTGYEQYF | TGTGCCTGGAGTGTGACAGGTTACGAGCAGTACTTC
TRBJ1-4 | medium-sized | TRBV12-3/TRBV12-4 | . | CASSLSNEKLFF | TGTGCCAGCAGTTTGAGTAATGAAAAACTGTTTTTT
TRBJ2-1 | medium-sized | TRBV10-3 | . | CAISEGYNEQFF | TGTGCCATCAGTGAGGGCTACAATGAGCAGTTCTTC
TRBJ2-1 | . | TRBV11-1 | TRBD2 | CASSAIAGDTYNEQFF | TGTGCCAGCAGCGCGATAGCGGGAGACACCTACAATGAGCAGTTCTTC
TRBJ2-2 | . | TRBV6-1 | TRBD1 | CASKQGQGRTGELFF | TGTGCCAGTAAACAGGGACAGGGGAGGACCGGGGAGCTGTTTTTT
TRBJ2-3 | many | TRBV15 | . | CATSRNTRLSTDTQYF | TGTGCCACCAGCAGAAATACTAGATTGAGCACAGATACGCAGTATTTT
TRBJ1-1 | many | TRBV19 | . | CASSMAGAPVTEAFF | TGTGCCAGTAGTATGGCGGGCGCTCCTGTCACTGAAGCTTTCTTT
TRBJ1-2 | . | TRBV7-9 | . | CAIRPQNLGVYTF | TGTGCCATCAGACCACAGAACTTGGGTGTCTACACCTTC
TRBJ2-1 | medium-sized | TRBV28 | TRBD1 | CASSLALDRENDNEQFF | TGTGCCAGCAGTTTGGCCCTCGACAGGGAAAACGACAATGAGCAGTTCTTC
TRBJ2-5 | many | TRBV2 | . | CASRKEMDTSF | TGTGCCAGCAGAAAAGAAATGGACACTTCCTTC
TRBJ1-1 | . | TRBV12-3/TRBV12-4 | . | CASSSRRLAFF | TGTGCCAGCAGTTCCCGCAGGCTAGCTTTCTTT
TRBJ1-2 | . | TRBV9 | . | CASKSGGHVYGYTF | TGTGCCAGCAAGTCGGGGGGACATGTTTATGGCTACACCTTC
TRBJ2-1 | . | TRBV20-1 | TRBD1 | CSEETTGEAPFGYDEQFF | TGCAGTGAAGAGACGACAGGGGAAGCCCCCTTCGGTTATGATGAGCAGTTCTTC
TRBJ2-2 | few | TRBV9 | . | CASSGGAGELFF | TGTGCCAGCAGCGGGGGGGCCGGGGAGCTGTTTTTT
TRBJ1-5 | . | TRBV12-3/TRBV12-4 | TRBD1 | CASSQAGRGLGQPQHF | TGTGCCAGCAGCCAAGCAGGCAGGGGGCTTGGTCAGCCCCAGCATTTT
TRBJ1-1 | medium-sized | TRBV28 | . | CASTLPAGAEAFF | TGTGCCAGTACACTCCCCGCCGGTGCTGAAGCTTTCTTT
TRBJ2-4 | many | TRBV11-2 | TRBD2 | CASSLGLAENIQYF | TGTGCCAGCAGCTTAGGACTAGCGGAAAACATTCAGTACTTC
TRBJ1-6 | many | TRBV20-1 | TRBD1 | CSARVRQGANSPLHF | TGCAGTGCTAGAGTGCGACAGGGGGCAAATTCACCCCTCCACTTT
TRBJ2-7 | few | TRBV6-4 | . | CASRERTAGPYEQYF | TGTGCCAGCAGGGAGAGGACAGCCGGCCCCTACGAGCAGTACTTC
TRBJ2-7 | medium-sized | TRBV6-1 | . | CASRSDGTPPYEQYF | TGTGCCAGCAGATCTGACGGGACTCCGCCCTACGAGCAGTACTTC
TRBJ2-1 | few | TRBV19 | . | CASSINSLPYNEQFF | TGTGCCAGTAGTATCAACAGCCTTCCCTACAATGAGCAGTTCTTC
TRBJ1-1 | medium-sized | TRBV24-1 | . | CATSANRFSEAFF | TGTGCCACCAGTGCTAACAGGTTTAGTGAAGCTTTCTTT